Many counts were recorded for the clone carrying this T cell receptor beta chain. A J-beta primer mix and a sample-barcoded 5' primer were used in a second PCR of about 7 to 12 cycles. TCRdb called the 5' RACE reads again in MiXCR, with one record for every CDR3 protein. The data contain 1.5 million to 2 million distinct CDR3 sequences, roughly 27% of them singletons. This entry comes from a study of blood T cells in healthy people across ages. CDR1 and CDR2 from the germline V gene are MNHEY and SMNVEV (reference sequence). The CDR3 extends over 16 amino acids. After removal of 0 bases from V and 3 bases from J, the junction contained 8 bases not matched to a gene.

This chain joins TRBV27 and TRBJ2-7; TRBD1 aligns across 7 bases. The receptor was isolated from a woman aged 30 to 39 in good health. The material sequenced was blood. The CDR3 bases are TGTGCCAGCAGTTTATCTGCTGTCGCAGGGGGCTACGAGCAGTACTTC. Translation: CASSLSAVAGGYEQYF.